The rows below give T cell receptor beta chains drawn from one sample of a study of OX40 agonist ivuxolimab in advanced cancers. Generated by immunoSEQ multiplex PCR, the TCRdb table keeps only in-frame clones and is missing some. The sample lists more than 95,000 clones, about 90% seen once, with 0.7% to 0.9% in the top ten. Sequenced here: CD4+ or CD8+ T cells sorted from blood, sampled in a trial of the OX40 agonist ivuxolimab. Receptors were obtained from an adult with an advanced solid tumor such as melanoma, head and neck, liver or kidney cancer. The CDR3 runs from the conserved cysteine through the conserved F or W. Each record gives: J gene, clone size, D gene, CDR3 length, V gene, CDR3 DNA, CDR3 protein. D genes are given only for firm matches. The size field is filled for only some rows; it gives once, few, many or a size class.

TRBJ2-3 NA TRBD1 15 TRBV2 TGTGCCAGCAGGGGGGACAGACTGGGGCCAGATACGCAGTATTTT CASRGDRLGPDTQYF
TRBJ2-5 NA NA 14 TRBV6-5 TGTGCCAGCAGTTACTCGACGACTTGGGGGACCCAGTACTTC CASSYSTTWGTQYF
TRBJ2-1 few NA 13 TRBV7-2 TGTGCCAGCAGCTACAACAGGGCGTGGGAGCAGTTCTTC CASSYNRAWEQFF
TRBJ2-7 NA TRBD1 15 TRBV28 TGTGCCAGCAGTTCCACTGGACAGGGACCCTACGAGCAGTACTTC CASSSTGQGPYEQYF
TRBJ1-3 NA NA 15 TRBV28 TGTGCCAGCAGTTCCCCGGGGGGGCCTGGAAACACCATATATTTT CASSSPGGPGNTIYF
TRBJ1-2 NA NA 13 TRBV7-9 TGTGCCAGCAGGGATAGGGGGAACTATGGCTACACCTTC CASRDRGNYGYTF
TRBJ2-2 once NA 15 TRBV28 TGTGCCAGCAGTTTACGATCCCGAGACACCGGGGAGCTGTTTTTT CASSLRSRDTGELFF
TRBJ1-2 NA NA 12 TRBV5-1 TGCGCCAGCAGCTCGACAGACTATGGCTACACCTTC CASSSTDYGYTF
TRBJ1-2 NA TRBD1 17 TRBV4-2 TGTGCCAGCAGCCAAGATACAGGGGCCCAAACCATTTATGGCTACACCTTC CASSQDTGAQTIYGYTF
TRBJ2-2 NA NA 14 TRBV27 TGTGCCAGCAGTTTCCCCGGGGGCTCCGGGGAGCTGTTTTTT CASSFPGGSGELFF
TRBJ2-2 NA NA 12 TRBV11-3 TGTGCCAGCAGTAGGGGTACCGGGGAGCTGTTTTTT CASSRGTGELFF
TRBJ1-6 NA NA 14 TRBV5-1 TGCGCCAGCAGCCAGCGTTCTTCGGATTCACCCCTCCACTTT CASSQRSSDSPLHF
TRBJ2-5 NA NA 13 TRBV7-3 TGTGCCAGCAGCCCACGGCCTCAAGAGACCCAGTACTTC CASSPRPQETQYF
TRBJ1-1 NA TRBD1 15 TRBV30 TGTGCCTGGAGTGTCCTCGGACAGGGGAACACTGAAGCTTTCTTT CAWSVLGQGNTEAFF
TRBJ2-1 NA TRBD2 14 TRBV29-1 TGCAGCGTTGAGAGACTAGCGAGCTACAATGAGCAGTTCTTC CSVERLASYNEQFF
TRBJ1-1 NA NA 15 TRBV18 TGTGCCAGCTCTCGGGGCGGGACGGCAGACACTGAAGCTTTCTTT CASSRGGTADTEAFF
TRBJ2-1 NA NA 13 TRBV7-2 TGTGCCAGCAGCCCTCCGGGGGGCCATGAGCAGTTCTTC CASSPPGGHEQFF
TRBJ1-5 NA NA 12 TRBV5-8 TGTGCCAGCAGCCGCACGGATCAGCCCCAGCATTTT CASSRTDQPQHF
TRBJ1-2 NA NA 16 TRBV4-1 TGCGCCAGCAGCCAAGACATCAGGGGATCGGGATTGGGCTACACCTTC CASSQDIRGSGLGYTF
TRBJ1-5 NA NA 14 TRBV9 TGTGCCAGCAGCGGGCAGGGGAACAATCAGCCCCAGCATTTT CASSGQGNNQPQHF
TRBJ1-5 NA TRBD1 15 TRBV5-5 TGTGCCAGCAGCCGACAGGGGGCGCAGGGTCAGCCCCAGCATTTT CASSRQGAQGQPQHF
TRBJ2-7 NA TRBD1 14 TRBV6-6 TGTGCCAGCAGTTACTCGCAGGGGGACAACGAGCAGTACTTC CASSYSQGDNEQYF